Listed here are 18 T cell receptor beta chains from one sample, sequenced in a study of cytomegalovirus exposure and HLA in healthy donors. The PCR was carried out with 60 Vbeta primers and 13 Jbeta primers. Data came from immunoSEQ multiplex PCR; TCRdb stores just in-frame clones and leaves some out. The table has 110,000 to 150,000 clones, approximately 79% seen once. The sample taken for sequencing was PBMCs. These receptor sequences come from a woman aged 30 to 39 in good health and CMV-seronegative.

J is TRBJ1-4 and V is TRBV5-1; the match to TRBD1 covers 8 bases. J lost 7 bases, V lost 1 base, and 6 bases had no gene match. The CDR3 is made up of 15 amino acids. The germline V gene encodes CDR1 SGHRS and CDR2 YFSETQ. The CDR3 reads CASSLSQGAVEKLFF. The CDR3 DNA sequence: TGCGCCAGCAGCTTGTCGCAGGGGGCGGTTGAAAAACTGTTTTTT.

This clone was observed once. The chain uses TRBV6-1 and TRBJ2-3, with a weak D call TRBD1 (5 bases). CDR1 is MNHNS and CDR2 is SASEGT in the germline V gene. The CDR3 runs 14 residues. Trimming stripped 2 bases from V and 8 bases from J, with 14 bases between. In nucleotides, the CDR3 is TGTGCCAGCAGTGAATGGGTGGGGCCTACTACGCAGTATTTT. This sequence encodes CASSEWVGPTTQYF.

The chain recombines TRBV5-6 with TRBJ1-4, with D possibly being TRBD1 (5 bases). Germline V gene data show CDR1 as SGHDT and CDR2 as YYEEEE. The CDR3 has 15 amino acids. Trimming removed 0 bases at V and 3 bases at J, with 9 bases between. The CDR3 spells CASSLGGSANEKLFF. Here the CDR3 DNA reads TGTGCCAGCAGCTTGGGGGGCAGTGCTAATGAAAAACTGTTTTTT.

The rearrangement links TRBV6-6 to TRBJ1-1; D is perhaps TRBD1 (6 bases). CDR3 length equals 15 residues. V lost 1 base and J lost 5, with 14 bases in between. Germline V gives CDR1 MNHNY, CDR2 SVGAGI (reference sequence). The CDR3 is CASSYLGGRGTEAFF. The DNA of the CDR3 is TGTGCCAGCAGTTACTTGGGGGGGCGCGGGACTGAAGCTTTCTTT.

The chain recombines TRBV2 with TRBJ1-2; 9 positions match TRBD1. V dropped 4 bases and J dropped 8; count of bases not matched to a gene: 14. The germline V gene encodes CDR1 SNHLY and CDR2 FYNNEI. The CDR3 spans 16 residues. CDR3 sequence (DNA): TGTGCCAGCAGTGGAACAGTGGAACAGGGGGCTGGCGGCTACACCTTC. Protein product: CASSGTVEQGAGGYTF.

The chain's CDR3 is CASIRGGPADTQYF. The CDR3 DNA is TGTGCCAGCATCCGCGGGGGGCCAGCAGATACGCAGTATTTT. The gene calls are TRBV6-1 and TRBJ2-3; 8 bases match TRBD2. The CDR3 spans 14 residues. With 7 bases clipped from V and 4 bases from J, the junction kept 7 bases outside the gene matches. Germline loops: CDR1 MNHNS, CDR2 SASEGT.

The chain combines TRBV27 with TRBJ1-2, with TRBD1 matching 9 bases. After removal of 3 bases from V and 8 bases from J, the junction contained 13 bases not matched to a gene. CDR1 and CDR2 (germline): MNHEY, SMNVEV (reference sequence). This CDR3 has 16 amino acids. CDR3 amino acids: CASSFDRGSLWGGYTF. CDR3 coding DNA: TGTGCCAGCAGTTTTGACAGGGGGTCCCTGTGGGGGGGCTACACCTTC.

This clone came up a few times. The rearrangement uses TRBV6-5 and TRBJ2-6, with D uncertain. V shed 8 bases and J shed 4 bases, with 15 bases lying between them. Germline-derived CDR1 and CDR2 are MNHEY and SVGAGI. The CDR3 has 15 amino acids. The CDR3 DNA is TGTGCCAGCGGTGGGCAGTCTCTCGGGGCCAACGTCCTGACTTTC. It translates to CASGGQSLGANVLTF.

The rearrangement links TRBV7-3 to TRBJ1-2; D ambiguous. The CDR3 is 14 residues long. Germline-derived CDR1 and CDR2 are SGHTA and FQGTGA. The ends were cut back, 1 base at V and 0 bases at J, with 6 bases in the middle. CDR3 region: CASSLSSANYGYTF. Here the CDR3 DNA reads TGTGCCAGCAGCTTAAGCAGTGCTAACTATGGCTACACCTTC. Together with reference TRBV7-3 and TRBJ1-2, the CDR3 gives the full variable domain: GAGVSQTPSNKVTEKGKYVELRCDPISGHTALYWYRQSLGQGPEFLIYFQGTGAADDSGLPNDRFFAVRPEGSVSTLKIQRTERGDSAVYLCASSLSSANYGYTFGSGTRLTVV.

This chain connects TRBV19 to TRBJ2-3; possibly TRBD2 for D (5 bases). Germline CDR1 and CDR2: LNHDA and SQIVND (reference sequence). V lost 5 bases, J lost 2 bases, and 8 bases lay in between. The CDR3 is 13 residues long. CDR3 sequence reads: CASSEGNTDTQYF. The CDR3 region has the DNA TGTGCCAGTAGTGAGGGAAACACAGATACGCAGTATTTT.

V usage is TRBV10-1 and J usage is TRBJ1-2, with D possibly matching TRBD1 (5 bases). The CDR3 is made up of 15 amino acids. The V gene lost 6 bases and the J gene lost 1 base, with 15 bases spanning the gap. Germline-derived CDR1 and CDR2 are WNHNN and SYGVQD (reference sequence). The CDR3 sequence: CASSLPARDNYGYTF. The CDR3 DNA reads TGCGCCAGCAGCCTACCCGCCAGGGATAACTATGGCTACACCTTC.

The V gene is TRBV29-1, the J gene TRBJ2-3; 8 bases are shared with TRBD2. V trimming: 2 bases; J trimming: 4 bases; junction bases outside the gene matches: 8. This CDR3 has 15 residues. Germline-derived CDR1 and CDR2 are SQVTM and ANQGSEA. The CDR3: CSVEKRGGDADTQYF. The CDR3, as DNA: TGCAGCGTTGAAAAACGGGGGGGCGACGCAGATACGCAGTATTTT.

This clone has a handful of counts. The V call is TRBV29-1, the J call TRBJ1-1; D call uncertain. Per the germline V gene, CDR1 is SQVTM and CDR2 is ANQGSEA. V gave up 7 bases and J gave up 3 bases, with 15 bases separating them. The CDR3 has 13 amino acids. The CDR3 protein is CSAKRGSDTEAFF. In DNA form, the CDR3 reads TGCAGCGCCAAGCGGGGTTCTGACACTGAAGCTTTCTTT. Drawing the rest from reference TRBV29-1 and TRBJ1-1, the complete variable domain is SAVISQKPSRDICQRGTSLTIQCQVDSQVTMMFWYRQQPGQSLTLIATANQGSEATYESGFVIDKFPISRPNLTFSTLTVSNMSPEDSSIYLCSAKRGSDTEAFFGQGTRLTVV.

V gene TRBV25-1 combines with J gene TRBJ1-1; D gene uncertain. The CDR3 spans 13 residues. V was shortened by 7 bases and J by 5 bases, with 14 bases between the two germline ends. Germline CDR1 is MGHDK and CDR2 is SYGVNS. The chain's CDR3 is CASKGIPGTEAFF. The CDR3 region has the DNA TGTGCCAGCAAGGGAATCCCGGGGACTGAAGCTTTCTTT.

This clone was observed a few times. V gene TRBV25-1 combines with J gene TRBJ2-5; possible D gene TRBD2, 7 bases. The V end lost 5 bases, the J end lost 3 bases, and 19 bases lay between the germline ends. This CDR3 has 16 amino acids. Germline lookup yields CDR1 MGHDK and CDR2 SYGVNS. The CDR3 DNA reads TGTGCCAGCAGTTCGCGGGGCGGGGGCCAAGAAGAGACCCAGTACTTC. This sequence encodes CASSSRGGGQEETQYF.

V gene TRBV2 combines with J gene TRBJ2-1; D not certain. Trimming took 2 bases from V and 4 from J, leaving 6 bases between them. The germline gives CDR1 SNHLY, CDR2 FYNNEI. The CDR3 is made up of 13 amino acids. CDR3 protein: CASSELLYNEQFF. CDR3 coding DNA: TGTGCCAGCAGTGAACTCTTATACAATGAGCAGTTCTTC.

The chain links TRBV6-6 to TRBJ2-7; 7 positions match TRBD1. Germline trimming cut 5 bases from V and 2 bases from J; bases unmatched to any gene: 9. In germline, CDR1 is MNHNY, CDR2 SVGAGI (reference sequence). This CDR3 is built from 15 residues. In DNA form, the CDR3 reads TGTGCCAGCAGTGCCCGACAGGGAGCGGCCTACGAGCAGTACTTC. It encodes CASSARQGAAYEQYF.

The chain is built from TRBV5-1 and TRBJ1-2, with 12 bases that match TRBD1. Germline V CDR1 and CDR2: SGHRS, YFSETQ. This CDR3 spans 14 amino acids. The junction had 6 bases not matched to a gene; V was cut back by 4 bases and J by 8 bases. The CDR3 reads CASSAVGQGAGYTF. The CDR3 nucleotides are TGCGCCAGCAGCGCCGTGGGACAGGGGGCCGGCTACACCTTC.